This TCR beta chain was sequenced during a study of blood T cells in healthy people across ages. A sample-barcoded 5' primer and a J-beta primer mix were used in a second PCR of about 7 to 12 cycles. TCRdb passed the 5' RACE reads through MiXCR, listing each CDR3 protein once. The table records hundreds of thousands of distinct CDR3 sequences, around 50% of them present only once. Whole-study results and caveats: Getting older went along with TCR beta diversity per million T cells dropping roughly linearly.

As regards this clonotype: Its antigen is unidentified.

With 6 bases clipped from V and 1 base from J, the junction kept 4 bases outside the gene matches. Germline values: CDR1 MDHEN, CDR2 SYDVKM. The CDR3 runs 15 residues. V is TRBV28 and J is TRBJ2-3; 10 nucleotides line up with TRBD2. Sample: blood. The TCR originated in a man aged 40-55 years in good health. CDR3 in amino acids: CASSRAGGRTDTQYF. The CDR3, as DNA: TGTGCCAGCAGCCGAGCGGGGGGGCGCACAGATACGCAGTATTTT.